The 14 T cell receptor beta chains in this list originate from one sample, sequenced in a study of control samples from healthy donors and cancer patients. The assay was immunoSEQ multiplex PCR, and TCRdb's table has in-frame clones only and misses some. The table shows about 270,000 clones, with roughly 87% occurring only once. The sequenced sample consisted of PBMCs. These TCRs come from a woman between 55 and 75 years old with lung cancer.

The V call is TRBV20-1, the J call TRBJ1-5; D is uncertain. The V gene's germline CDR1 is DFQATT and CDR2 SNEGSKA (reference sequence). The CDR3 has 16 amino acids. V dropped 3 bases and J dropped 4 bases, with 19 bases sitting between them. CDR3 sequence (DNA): TGCAGTGCTAGTTGGCGGCAGGCCCTAGGGAATCAGCCCCAGCATTTT. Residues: CSASWRQALGNQPQHF.

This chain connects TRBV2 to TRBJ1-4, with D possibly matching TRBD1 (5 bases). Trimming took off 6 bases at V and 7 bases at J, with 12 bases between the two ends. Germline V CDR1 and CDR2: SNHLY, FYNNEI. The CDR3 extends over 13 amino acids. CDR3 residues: CASSRSGSEKLFF. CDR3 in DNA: TGTGCCAGCAGCAGGTCAGGGAGTGAAAAACTGTTTTTT.

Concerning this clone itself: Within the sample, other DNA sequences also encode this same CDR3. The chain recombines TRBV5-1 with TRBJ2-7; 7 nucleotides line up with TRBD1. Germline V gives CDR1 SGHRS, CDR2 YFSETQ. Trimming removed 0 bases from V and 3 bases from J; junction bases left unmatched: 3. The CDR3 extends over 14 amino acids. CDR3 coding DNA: TGCGCCAGCAGCTTGGCTGGGACAGACTACGAGCAGTACTTC. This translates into CASSLAGTDYEQYF.

CDR3 amino acids: CASATGGTQETQYF. In DNA form, the CDR3 reads TGTGCCAGCGCTACGGGGGGGACCCAAGAGACCCAGTACTTC. The chain links TRBV6-5 to TRBJ2-5; the match to TRBD2 covers 8 bases. Germline V gene data show CDR1 as MNHEY and CDR2 as SVGAGI. V trimming: 8 bases; J trimming: 1 base; junction bases outside the gene matches: 6. CDR3 length: 14 residues.

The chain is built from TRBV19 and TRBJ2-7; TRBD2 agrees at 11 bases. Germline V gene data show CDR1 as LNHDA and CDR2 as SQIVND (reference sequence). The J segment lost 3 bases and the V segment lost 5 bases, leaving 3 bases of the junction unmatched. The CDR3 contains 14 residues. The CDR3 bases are TGTGCCAGTAGTTTCGGGACTAGCGGCTACGAGCAGTACTTC. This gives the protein CASSFGTSGYEQYF.

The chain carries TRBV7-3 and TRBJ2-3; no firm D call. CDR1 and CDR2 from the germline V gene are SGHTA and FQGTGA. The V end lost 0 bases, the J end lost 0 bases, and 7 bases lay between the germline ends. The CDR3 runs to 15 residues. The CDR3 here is CASSLTPGSTDTQYF. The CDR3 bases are TGTGCCAGCAGCTTAACTCCCGGAAGCACAGATACGCAGTATTTT.

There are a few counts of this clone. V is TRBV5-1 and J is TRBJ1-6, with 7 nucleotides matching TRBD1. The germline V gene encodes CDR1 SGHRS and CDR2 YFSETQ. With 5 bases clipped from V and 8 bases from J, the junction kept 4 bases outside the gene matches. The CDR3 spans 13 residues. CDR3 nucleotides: TGCGCCAGCAGAACAGGGGCGGATTCACCCCTCCACTTT. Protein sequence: CASRTGADSPLHF.

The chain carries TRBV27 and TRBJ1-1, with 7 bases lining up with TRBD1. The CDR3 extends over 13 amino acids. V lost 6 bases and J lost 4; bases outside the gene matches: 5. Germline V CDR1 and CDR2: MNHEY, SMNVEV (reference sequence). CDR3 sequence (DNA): TGTGCCAGCAGGAGACAGGGAGGCACTGAAGCTTTCTTT. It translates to CASRRQGGTEAFF.

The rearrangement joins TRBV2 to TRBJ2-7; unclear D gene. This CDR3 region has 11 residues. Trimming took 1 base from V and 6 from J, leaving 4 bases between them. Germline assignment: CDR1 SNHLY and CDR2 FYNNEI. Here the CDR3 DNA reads TGTGCCAGCAGTGAAGGGTTCGAGCAGTACTTC. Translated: CASSEGFEQYF.

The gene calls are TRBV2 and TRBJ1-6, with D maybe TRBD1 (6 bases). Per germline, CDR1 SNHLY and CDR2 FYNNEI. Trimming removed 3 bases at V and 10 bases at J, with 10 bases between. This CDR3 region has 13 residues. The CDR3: CASSEGARSPLHF. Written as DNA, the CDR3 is TGTGCCAGCAGTGAGGGGGCGAGGTCACCCCTCCACTTT.

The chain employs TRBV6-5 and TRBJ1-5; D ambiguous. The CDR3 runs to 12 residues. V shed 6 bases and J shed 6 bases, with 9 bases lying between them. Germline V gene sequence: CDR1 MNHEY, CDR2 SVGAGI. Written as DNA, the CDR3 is TGTGCCAGCAGCCTGGTCTTTCAGCCCCAGCATTTT. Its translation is CASSLVFQPQHF.

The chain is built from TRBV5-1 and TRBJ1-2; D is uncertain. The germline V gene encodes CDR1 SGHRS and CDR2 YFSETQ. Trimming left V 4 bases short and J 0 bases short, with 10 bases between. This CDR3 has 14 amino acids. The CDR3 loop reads CASSPAGTNYGYTF. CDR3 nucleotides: TGCGCCAGCAGCCCGGCAGGTACTAACTATGGCTACACCTTC.

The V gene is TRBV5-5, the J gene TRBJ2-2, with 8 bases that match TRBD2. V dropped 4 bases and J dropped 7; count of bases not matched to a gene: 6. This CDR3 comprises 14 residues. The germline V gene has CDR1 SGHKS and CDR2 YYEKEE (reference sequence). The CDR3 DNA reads TGTGCCAGCAGCCAGACTAGCGTTTACGGGGAGCTGTTTTTT. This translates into CASSQTSVYGELFF.

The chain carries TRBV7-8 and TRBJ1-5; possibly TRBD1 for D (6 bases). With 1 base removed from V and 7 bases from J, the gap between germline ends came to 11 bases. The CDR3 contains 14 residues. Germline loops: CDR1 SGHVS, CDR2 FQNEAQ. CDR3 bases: TGTGCCAGCAGCTTAGGAAGGGGGGTACAGCCCCAGCATTTT. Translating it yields CASSLGRGVQPQHF.